This TCR beta chain emerged from a study of response to subunit inactivated influenza vaccine. A remark on this clonotype: Antigen: not known.

The study's findings and limits: Authors suggested each seasonal flu vaccination may recruit only limited numbers of new T cells.

V lost 5 bases and J lost 8, with 16 bases in between. CDR1 and CDR2 from the germline V gene are SEHNR and FQNEAQ (reference sequence). The CDR3 sequence is 14 residues long. A single record per CDR3 protein comes from TCRdb applying MiXCR to the RT-PCR reads. The data hold 650,000 to 800,000 distinct CDR3 sequences, with roughly 14% observed a single time. The chain uses TRBV7-9 and TRBJ2-1; D unclear. The sequences come from PBMCs from blood, collected 14 days before vaccination. The origin of this receptor is a man over 45 who received an inactivated influenza vaccine. The CDR3 region is CASSRDRRSDEQFF. DNA for the CDR3: TGTGCCAGCAGCCGAGACCGGAGAAGCGATGAGCAGTTCTTC.